This TCR beta chain comes out of a study of cytomegalovirus exposure and HLA in healthy donors (dated by TCRdb to about 2017). General notes on the study: The 700 or so repertoires of the first cohort and the roughly 120 validation repertoires were produced on the same platform, according to a later analysis. Besides the first cohort of roughly 660 subjects, a separate validation cohort made up of roughly 120 different subjects was used. To predict cytomegalovirus infection status, the study combined high-throughput TCR immunosequencing, statistical association of individual TCRs with disease status, and machine learning. The study aimed to test whether signatures of past pathogen exposure could be identified by cataloging public T cell receptors. Here is what the overall study found, with its caveats: In vitro tests confirmed that a few of the cytomegalovirus-associated TCR beta chains recognize cytomegalovirus antigens. The authors suggested that the approach could potentially be extended to other disease states and immunological phenotypes. A total of 164 TCR beta chains were listed by the study as associated with cytomegalovirus. A later analysis found that TCRs clustered in the first cohort also tended to co-occur in the 100 to 150 validation repertoires, with 94% of cluster scores above 0. While some public TCRs were present in many individuals, most TCR sequences turned up only very rarely across donors. In both the original and validation cohorts, the classifier was reported to diagnose cytomegalovirus status with high specificity and sensitivity. The validation cohort had no HLA typing available for a later analysis, so co-occurrence within that cohort was assessed over all 120 or so repertoires.

Libraries came from the immunoSEQ multiplex PCR assay. In the source study's methods: A statistical classification framework was built for diagnosing cytomegalovirus status from the catalog of TCR beta chain sequences. Sourced from immuneACCESS, this table was stored by TCRdb with only in-frame sequences that have V and J called. A share of the clones is absent; for the studies checked, an unresolved V gene accounts for under half, and the remainder has no known explanation. V, J and clone size are those of that table, while D and trimming were read from the DNA. The sample has roughly 300,000 clones on record, 70% to 90% of them singletons. In total, the top ten clones hold 0.92% of the sample. Comments on this clone: The clone's antigen remains unknown. Per-base quality was not reported, and no clone a single base away is much larger than it.

From its cysteine to its phenylalanine, the CDR3 spans 11 amino acids. The DNA shown is the 33-base CDR3, in frame from base 1. Trimming costs V 0 bases and J 6 bases, and their ends lie 4 bases apart. CDR1 and CDR2 are drawn from the germline V gene: SGHRS, YFSETQ. Separate from the roughly 650-subject first cohort, the validation cohort of around 130 subjects was the group to which the donors belonged. The source material was PBMCs. The sequence was obtained from a woman aged 18 to 35 in good health and CMV-seronegative. The chain is encoded by TRBV5-1 joined to TRBJ2-7; no D gene is confidently identified. CDR3 reads: CASSLGGEQYF. The DNA reads as follows: TGCGCCAGCAGCTTGGGAGGCGAGCAGTACTTC.